This T cell receptor (beta chain) was profiled in a study of blood T cell repertoires in COVID-19. Study-wide context: The United States, Italy and Spain supplied acute and convalescent COVID-19 samples. Nucleic acid was either cDNA or gDNA, and it came from T cells, B-cell-depleted T cells, or PBMCs.

This clone was seen only once. The CDR3 spans 17 residues. Per germline, CDR1 SEHNR and CDR2 FQNEAQ (reference sequence). V dropped 0 bases and J dropped 4 bases, with 17 bases sitting between them. As handled by the study authors: Reference gene primer amplification gave nucleated cell count estimates. Sequencing used immunoSEQ multiplex PCR; TCRdb keeps in-frame clones, though not all of them. Clone size and the V and J calls come from that table; the DNA yielded D and trimming. The sample records about 150,000 clones, more than 75% being singletons. The chain is built from TRBV7-9 and TRBJ2-3, with D maybe TRBD2 (7 bases). Sequenced input: peripheral blood. This clonotype was sampled from a woman between 45 and 60 years old with acute or convalescent COVID-19. The CDR3 DNA sequence: TGTGCCAGCAGCTTAGCCAAGGGGGGGTTTGAGGCAGATACGCAGTATTTT. Translated: CASSLAKGGFEADTQYF.